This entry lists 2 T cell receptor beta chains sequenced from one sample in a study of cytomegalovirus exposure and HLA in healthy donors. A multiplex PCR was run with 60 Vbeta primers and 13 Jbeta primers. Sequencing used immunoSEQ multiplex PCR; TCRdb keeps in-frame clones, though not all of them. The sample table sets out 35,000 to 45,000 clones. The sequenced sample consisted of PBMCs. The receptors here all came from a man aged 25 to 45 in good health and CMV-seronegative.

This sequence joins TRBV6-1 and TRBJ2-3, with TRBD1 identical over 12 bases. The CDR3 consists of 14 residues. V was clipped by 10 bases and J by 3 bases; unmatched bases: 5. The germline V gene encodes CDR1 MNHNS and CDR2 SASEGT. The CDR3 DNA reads TGTGCCACAGGGGACAGGGGGCGAACAGATACGCAGTATTTT. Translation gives CATGDRGRTDTQYF.

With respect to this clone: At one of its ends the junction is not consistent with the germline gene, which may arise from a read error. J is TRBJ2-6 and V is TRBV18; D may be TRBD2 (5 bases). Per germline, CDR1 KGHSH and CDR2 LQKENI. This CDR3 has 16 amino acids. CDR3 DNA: TGTGCCAGCGCACCCCGGTCGGGGTCTGGGGCCAACGTCCTGACTTTC. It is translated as CASAPRSGSGANVLTF.